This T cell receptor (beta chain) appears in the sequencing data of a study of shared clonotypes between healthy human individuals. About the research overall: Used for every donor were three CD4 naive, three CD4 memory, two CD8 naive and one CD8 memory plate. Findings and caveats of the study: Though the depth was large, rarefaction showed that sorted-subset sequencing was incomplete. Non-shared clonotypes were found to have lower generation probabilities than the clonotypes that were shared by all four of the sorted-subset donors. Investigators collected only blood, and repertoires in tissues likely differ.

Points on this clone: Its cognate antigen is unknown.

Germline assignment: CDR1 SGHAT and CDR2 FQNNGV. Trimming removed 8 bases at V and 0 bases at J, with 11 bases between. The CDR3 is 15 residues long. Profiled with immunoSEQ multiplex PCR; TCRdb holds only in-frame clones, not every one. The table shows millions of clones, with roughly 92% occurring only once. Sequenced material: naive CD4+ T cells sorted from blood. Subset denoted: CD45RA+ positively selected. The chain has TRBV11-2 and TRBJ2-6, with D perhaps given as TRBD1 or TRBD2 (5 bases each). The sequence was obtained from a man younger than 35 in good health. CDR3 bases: TGTGCCAGCTGCGAGGGGAGCTCTGGGGCCAACGTCCTGACTTTC. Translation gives CASCEGSSGANVLTF.